This entry describes one TCR beta chain. Its antigen is not identified. The sample is drawn from a study of shared clonotypes between healthy human individuals. Whole-study findings and limits: Richness estimates generally favored naive over memory subsets. Clonotype sharing across a few donors was observed for about 5.5% of naive CD4 clonotypes. Compared with clonotypes that all four donors shared, non-shared clonotypes had lower generation probabilities.

The V gene's germline CDR1 is LNHDA and CDR2 SQIVND (reference sequence). This CDR3 region has 14 residues. V lost 4 bases to trimming and J lost 5 bases; unmatched junction nucleotides: 7. Genomic DNA per cell subset filled all wells of several immunoSEQ plates. The data were produced by immunoSEQ multiplex PCR, yet TCRdb's version contains in-frame clones alone and is incomplete. The sample contains around 1.1 million clones, around 78% of which appear only once. This TCR was sampled from a man between 18 and 35 years old in good health. Some clones in this sample may be carry-over from other donors' samples. The specimen sequenced was memory CD4+ T cells from PBMCs. Subset described: CD45RA-negative fraction. The J gene is TRBJ2-7, the V gene TRBV19, with 8 bases lining up with TRBD2. CDR3: CASSSSGTINEQYF. The CDR3 DNA follows: TGTGCCAGTAGTAGTAGCGGGACGATCAACGAGCAGTACTTC.